Below, 23 T cell receptor beta chains from the same sample are listed, as sequenced in a study of vaccination effects on CD4 cells after COVID-19. What these receptors recognize is not known. Using immunoSEQ multiplex PCR, the repertoire was profiled, and TCRdb retains in-frame clones only, with some absent. Here the sample spans about 71,000 clones, under 80% being singletons. CD4+ T cell isolation took place after 10 days of culture. All participants had two doses of either the BNT162b2 or mRNA-1273 vaccine. Sequenced material: CD4+ T cells from PBMCs cultured without peptide, taken after COVID-19 vaccination. Every receptor here comes from a human donor who received a COVID-19 vaccine.

The chain combines TRBV23-1 with TRBJ2-1, with TRBD1 identical over 9 bases. TRBV23-1 is marked as an open reading frame, function uncertain. Trimming removed 6 bases from V and 6 bases from J; junction bases left unmatched: 12. This CDR3 has 16 amino acids. CDR3 loop: CASSSRQGQGFNEQFF. In DNA, the CDR3 is TGCGCCAGCAGCAGTAGACAGGGACAGGGATTCAATGAGCAGTTCTTC.

The chain recombines TRBV7-8 with TRBJ1-4, with 11 bases identical to TRBD1. CDR1 SGHVS and CDR2 FQNEAQ come from the germline V gene. The CDR3 is 15 amino acids. Trimming at V came to 5 bases and at J to 4 bases, leaving 3 bases not matched to a gene. CDR3 coding DNA: TGTGCCAGCAGCCCGGGGACAGGGGGTAATGAAAAACTGTTTTTT. It is translated as CASSPGTGGNEKLFF.

This clone was counted a few times. Other DNA sequences of this sample code for an identical CDR3. J is TRBJ1-2 and V is TRBV29-1; D call uncertain. The CDR3 is made up of 10 amino acids. Per germline, CDR1 SQVTM and CDR2 ANQGSEA. Trimming pared 3 bases from V and 3 bases from J, leaving 2 bases between. The CDR3 protein is CSVEDYGYTF. In DNA form, the CDR3 reads TGCAGCGTTGAGGACTATGGCTACACCTTC.

The chain uses TRBV5-3 and TRBJ2-5; D unresolved. TRBV5-3 is labeled an ORF, and its function is uncertain. The CDR3 sequence is 14 residues long. Trimming left V 0 bases short and J 0 bases short, with 6 bases between. The CDR3 region has the DNA TGTGCCAGAAGCTTGGACAAAAACCAAGAGACCCAGTACTTC. Encoded protein: CARSLDKNQETQYF.

V gene TRBV15 combines with J gene TRBJ1-1; D is uncertain. Germline V CDR1 and CDR2: LNHNV, YYDKDF (reference sequence). The length of the CDR3 is 15 residues. Trimming left V 0 bases short and J 0 bases short, with 8 bases between. The CDR3 sequence is CATSRDGHLNTEAFF. The CDR3 DNA sequence: TGTGCCACCAGCAGAGATGGGCACCTGAACACTGAAGCTTTCTTT.

This chain connects TRBV19 to TRBJ2-2, with 12 nucleotides matching TRBD2. Losses at the gene ends were 5 bases for V and 0 bases for J; bases not matched to a gene: 7. Per germline, CDR1 LNHDA and CDR2 SQIVND (reference sequence). The CDR3 is 18 residues long. The CDR3 bases are TGTGCCAGTAGTCTAGCTAGCGGGGGGGCTTCGAACACCGGGGAGCTGTTTTTT. It specifies CASSLASGGASNTGELFF.

The chain couples TRBV6-1 to TRBJ1-2; TRBD1 is a possible D gene (6 bases). The V gene's germline CDR1 is MNHNS and CDR2 SASEGT. V was cut by 2 bases and J by 4 bases, with 11 bases left in between. The CDR3 length is 14 residues. CDR3: CASSESRGAYGYTF. CDR3 sequence (DNA): TGTGCCAGCAGTGAAAGCCGGGGGGCCTATGGCTACACCTTC.

The genes are TRBV5-1 and TRBJ2-7; TRBD1 aligns across 8 bases. V shed 4 bases, J shed 2 bases, and the junction held 8 bases outside the gene matches. The CDR3 totals 15 residues. Germline-derived CDR1 and CDR2 are SGHRS and YFSETQ. The CDR3 loop reads CASSRKDREPYEQYV. The CDR3 DNA follows: TGCGCCAGCAGCCGGAAGGACAGGGAACCCTACGAGCAGTACGTC.

This clone appeared a few times. This chain connects TRBV5-4 to TRBJ2-2; 9 nucleotides align to TRBD1. The germline gives CDR1 SGHNT, CDR2 YYREEE (reference sequence). The junction had 4 bases not matched to a gene; V was cut back by 4 bases and J by 3 bases. This CDR3 comprises 15 residues. CDR3 amino acids: CASSVGQGYTGELFF. CDR3 nucleotide sequence: TGTGCCAGCAGCGTTGGACAGGGGTACACCGGGGAGCTGTTTTTT.

The chain is built from TRBV4-3 and TRBJ1-6, with D unclear. V was shortened by 1 base and J by 10 bases, with 8 bases between the two germline ends. Germline V gene lookup returns CDR1 LGHNA and CDR2 YSLEER. The CDR3 is 13 residues long. The CDR3, as DNA: TGCGCCAGCAGCCAAGTCCCGGGGTCACCCCTCCACTTT. As protein: CASSQVPGSPLHF.

This clone was counted between two and nine times. This sequence joins TRBV2 and TRBJ1-2, with 8 bases that match TRBD1. CDR3 size: 13 residues. V dropped 5 bases and J dropped 3; count of bases not matched to a gene: 2. In germline, CDR1 is SNHLY, CDR2 FYNNEI. The CDR3 DNA reads as TGTGCCAGCAGTTCGACAGGGGACTATGGCTACACCTTC. Translation gives CASSSTGDYGYTF.

This chain links TRBV2 with TRBJ2-1; D uncertain. CDR1 SNHLY and CDR2 FYNNEI come from the germline V gene. The V and J ends lost 2 bases and 9 bases respectively, with 17 bases between them. The CDR3 spans 15 residues. The CDR3 spells CASSERQSGYGEQFF. The CDR3 region has the DNA TGTGCCAGCAGTGAACGCCAGAGTGGGTATGGTGAGCAGTTCTTC. The variable domain in full, with the rest retrieved from reference TRBV2 and TRBJ2-1, is EPEVTQTPSHQVTQMGQEVILRCVPISNHLYFYWYRQILGQKVEFLVSFYNNEISEKSEIFDDQFSVERPDGSNFTLKIRSTKLEDSAMYFCASSERQSGYGEQFFGPGTRLTVL.

The rearrangement uses TRBV29-1 and TRBJ1-4; D is unclear. This CDR3 spans 10 amino acids. Trimming left V 4 bases short and J 8 bases short, with 5 bases between. Per the germline V gene, CDR1 is SQVTM and CDR2 is ANQGSEA. CDR3 residues: CSVGDEKLFF. Here the CDR3 DNA reads TGCAGCGTTGGAGACGAAAAACTGTTTTTT.

V gene TRBV5-6 combines with J gene TRBJ1-1; no clear D gene. Trimming took off 1 base at V and 5 bases at J, with 9 bases between the two ends. The germline V gene encodes CDR1 SGHDT and CDR2 YYEEEE. The CDR3 runs 13 residues. The CDR3 is CASSLWVGTEAFF. The CDR3 DNA is TGTGCCAGCAGCTTGTGGGTTGGGACTGAAGCTTTCTTT.

V usage is TRBV10-3 and J usage is TRBJ2-7; no firm D call. Looked up from germline, CDR1 is ENHRY and CDR2 is SYGVKD. The CDR3 covers 15 residues. Between the trimmed V and J ends, which lost 0 bases and 5 bases, there was a span of 14 bases. CDR3 region: CAISESTQVGHEQYV. CDR3 sequence (DNA): TGTGCCATCAGTGAGTCGACGCAGGTTGGTCACGAGCAGTACGTC.

This clone has only one observation. The rearrangement uses TRBV12-3 or TRBV12-4 and TRBJ1-1; 9 nucleotides agree with TRBD1. The ends lost 5 bases at V and 9 bases at J; junction bases unmatched: 7. The CDR3 has 13 amino acids. CDR3 region: CASSAGQGRKAFF. Here the CDR3 DNA reads TGTGCCAGCAGTGCTGGACAGGGGAGGAAAGCTTTCTTT.

The chain uses TRBV12-2 and TRBJ1-2; no check of the table's D call, TRBD1, against the DNA was made. TRBV12-2 is an annotated pseudogene. This CDR3 contains 17 residues. The CDR3 nucleotides are TGTGCAAGTCGCAAAACCGGGACAGGGGGCGAGTGGCGTGGCTACACCTTC. Translation: CASRKTGTGGEWRGYTF.

This chain connects TRBV10-2 to TRBJ2-7; 7 bases line up with TRBD2. This CDR3 is 14 amino acids long. J lost 2 bases, V lost 6 bases, and 7 bases had no gene match. The germline V gene encodes CDR1 WSHSY and CDR2 SAAADI. The CDR3 loop is CASSARGETYEQYV. The CDR3 DNA reads TGCGCCAGCAGCGCCCGGGGGGAAACCTACGAGCAGTACGTC.

The CDR3 sequence: CASSPGDYNEQFF. CDR3 DNA sequence: TGTGCCAGCAGCCCGGGAGACTACAATGAGCAGTTCTTC. The J gene is TRBJ2-1, the V gene TRBV7-3; tentative D call: TRBD2 (6 bases). The CDR3 length is 13 residues. Germline loops: CDR1 SGHTA, CDR2 FQGTGA. Trimming cost V 5 bases and J 3 bases, with 8 bases left between them.

DNA of the CDR3: TGTGCCACCAGCAGATCCACGGCGGAGACCCAGTACTTC. This codes for CATSRSTAETQYF. The chain has TRBV15 and TRBJ2-5, with unresolved D. Between the trimmed V and J ends, which lost 2 bases and 5 bases, there was a span of 9 bases. Germline V gene data show CDR1 as LNHNV and CDR2 as YYDKDF (reference sequence). This CDR3 contains 13 residues. Filled out from reference TRBV15 and TRBJ2-5, the complete variable domain reads DAMVIQNPRYQVTQFGKPVTLSCSQTLNHNVMYWYQQKSSQAPKLLFHYYDKDFNNEADTPDNFQSRRPNTSFCFLDIRSPGLGDTAMYLCATSRSTAETQYFGPGTRLLVL.

The chain employs TRBV6-5 and TRBJ2-1, with TRBD1 matching over 8 bases. This CDR3 is built from 13 residues. V shed 10 bases and J 7 bases; nucleotides not matched to a gene: 9. CDR1 is MNHEY and CDR2 is SVGAGI in the germline V gene. CDR3 DNA: TGTGCCATTGAGGGACAGGCGAGTAATGAGCAGTTCTTC. Encoded protein: CAIEGQASNEQFF.

The CDR3 DNA reads TGTGCCAGCTCACCACCCCCAGCACAGAGTAATCAGCCCCAGCATTTT. Protein: CASSPPPAQSNQPQHF. V usage is TRBV18 and J usage is TRBJ1-5; no firm D call. Looked up from germline, CDR1 is KGHSH and CDR2 is LQKENI. The CDR3 extends over 16 amino acids. The V gene lost 0 bases and the J gene lost 4 bases, with 13 bases spanning the gap.

The rearrangement joins TRBV2 to TRBJ2-2; 7 positions match TRBD1. The germline V gene has CDR1 SNHLY and CDR2 FYNNEI. V trimming: 5 bases; J trimming: 0 bases; junction bases outside the gene matches: 3. The CDR3 has 15 amino acids. The CDR3 nucleotides are TGTGCCAGCAGTACCGGGACAGCGAACACCGGGGAGCTGTTTTTT. Translated: CASSTGTANTGELFF.